This entry lists 11 T cell receptor beta chains sequenced from one sample in a study of control samples from healthy donors and cancer patients. Method: immunoSEQ multiplex PCR; TCRdb's copy keeps in-frame clones and lacks some. The sample records 57,000 or so clones, 94% being singletons. Material for sequencing was blood. The receptors were gathered from a man aged 25-45 years in good health.

The chain couples TRBV18 to TRBJ2-3; the D gene is possibly TRBD1 (5 bases). V was trimmed by 6 bases and J by 2 bases, leaving 15 bases between them. This CDR3 has 15 amino acids. Germline CDR1 KGHSH, CDR2 LQKENI. The DNA of the CDR3 is TGTGCCAGCTCGCCAGACAGAGTCCCCACAGATACGCAGTATTTT. Its translation is CASSPDRVPTDTQYF.

The chain employs TRBV28 and TRBJ1-1, with D uncertain. The CDR3 is 12 residues long. Trimming left V 7 bases short and J 7 bases short, with 13 bases between. Looked up from germline, CDR1 is MDHEN and CDR2 is SYDVKM. The CDR3 reads CASTLSGGEAFF. The CDR3 DNA reads TGTGCCAGCACCCTATCGGGAGGTGAAGCTTTCTTT.

This chain joins TRBV28 and TRBJ1-6; maybe TRBD1 (5 bases). V was shortened by 4 bases and J by 10 bases, with 17 bases between the two germline ends. CDR3 length equals 15 residues. Per germline, CDR1 MDHEN and CDR2 SYDVKM. The CDR3 protein is CASSSGAGRESPLHF. The CDR3 DNA follows: TGTGCCAGCAGTTCCGGAGCGGGACGGGAGTCACCCCTCCACTTT.

This clone was detected only once. V is TRBV5-4 and J is TRBJ2-1, with 11 bases that match TRBD2. Unmatched junction bases numbered 5, after V lost 5 bases and J lost 7 bases. The CDR3 sequence is 14 residues long. Germline-derived CDR1 and CDR2 are SGHNT and YYREEE (reference sequence). This CDR3 is CASRGSGRVNEQFF. CDR3 DNA sequence: TGTGCCAGCAGGGGTAGCGGGAGGGTTAATGAGCAGTTCTTC.

The rearrangement links TRBV7-9 to TRBJ1-3, with D hard to call. Per germline, CDR1 SEHNR and CDR2 FQNEAQ (reference sequence). The CDR3 is 16 amino acids. The V gene lost 1 base and the J gene lost 0 bases, with 10 bases spanning the gap. The CDR3: CASSLEVRRSGNTIYF. The CDR3 DNA follows: TGTGCCAGCAGCTTAGAAGTGCGCCGCTCTGGAAACACCATATATTTT.

This chain links TRBV19 with TRBJ1-2, with TRBD1 matching 7 bases. This CDR3 is 14 amino acids long. Germline V lookup: CDR1 LNHDA, CDR2 SQIVND (reference sequence). V was clipped by 5 bases and J by 4 bases; unmatched bases: 7. CDR3 DNA sequence: TGTGCCAGTAGTTCGACAGGGAGGATCTATGGCTACACCTTC. It is translated as CASSSTGRIYGYTF.

The chain uses TRBV30 and TRBJ2-7; no reliable D call. V was cut by 2 bases and J by 1 base, with 9 bases left in between. This CDR3 comprises 13 residues. Germline V lookup: CDR1 GTSNPN, CDR2 SVGIG (reference sequence). The CDR3 spells CAWSNRRSYEQYF. DNA for the CDR3: TGTGCCTGGAGTAATAGACGTTCCTACGAGCAGTACTTC.

The chain carries TRBV30 and TRBJ1-2; TRBD1 matches 7 bases. This CDR3 region has 14 residues. The germline CDR1 and CDR2 sequences are GTSNPN and SVGIG (reference sequence). J gave up 0 bases and V 3 bases, and 4 bases lay outside the gene matches. The CDR3 DNA is TGTGCCTGGAGGACAGGGTTGTCTAACTATGGCTACACCTTC. Its protein product is CAWRTGLSNYGYTF.

The chain has TRBV30 and TRBJ1-2; the match to TRBD1 covers 9 bases. Trimming removed 7 bases from V and 5 bases from J; junction bases left unmatched: 5. The CDR3 runs 12 residues. Germline V gives CDR1 GTSNPN, CDR2 SVGIG (reference sequence). In nucleotides, the CDR3 is TGTGCCTTTTCCGGGACAGGGTATGGCTACACCTTC. Translation: CAFSGTGYGYTF.

J is TRBJ2-7 and V is TRBV4-2, with 11 bases lining up with TRBD1. Looked up from germline, CDR1 is LGHNA and CDR2 is YNFKEQ. This CDR3 comprises 15 residues. J lost 4 bases, V lost 4 bases, and 6 bases had no gene match. In DNA form, the CDR3 reads TGTGCCAGCAGCCCGGGGGGACAGGGGGGTTACGAGCAGTACTTC. It translates to CASSPGGQGGYEQYF.

The chain links TRBV12-5 to TRBJ1-1; D ambiguous. The CDR3 has 13 amino acids. CDR1 is LGHNT and CDR2 is FRNRAP in the germline V gene. V lost 2 bases and J lost 4, with 8 bases in between. The CDR3 sequence is CASGLFGGTEAFF. The CDR3 nucleotides are TGTGCTAGTGGTTTGTTCGGTGGCACTGAAGCTTTCTTT.